This record looks at one TCR beta chain sequence and its context. Its antigen remains unknown. The data were obtained in a study of CD8 T cells in ankylosing spondylitis. Study outcomes and limitations: A TCR beta motif made of 7 to 9 highly homologous variants seemed typical of ankylosing spondylitis blood. Clones tied to disease were said to be significantly enriched in matched ankylosing spondylitis synovial fluid. Previous work reported some of these motif variants in the synovial fluid and blood of reactive arthritis.

The CDR3 sequence is 19 residues long. Libraries of TCR beta came from quantitative 5'-RACE with molecular barcodes. TCRdb independently ran MiXCR on the 5' RACE reads; one entry per CDR3 protein. The sample contains approximately 300,000 distinct CDR3 sequences, under 8.5% of which appear only once. The sample was blood, either unsorted or a sorted T cell fraction (not recorded which). This TCR was sampled from a male donor with ankylosing spondylitis. The chain links TRBV21-1 to TRBJ1-3; the table gives TRBD1 as D, unverified against the DNA. TRBV21-1 is described as a pseudogene. This chain's CDR3 is CASWSGTGDKLSSGNTIYF. CDR3 coding DNA: TGTGCCAGCTGGTCCGGGACAGGGGACAAACTCAGCTCTGGAAACACCATATATTTT.